What follows are 22 T cell receptor beta chains derived from one specimen sequenced in a study of Graves' ophthalmopathy and Graves' hyperthyroidism. RNA served as the template for amplifying TCR beta CDR3 regions. The authors performed first-round RT-PCR with HTBI primers and then a second-round multiplex PCR. One entry per CDR3 protein, called by TCRdb with MiXCR from the multiplex PCR reads. The sample holds hundreds of thousands of distinct CDR3 sequences, approximately 21% seen once. The sample consisted of peripheral blood. The receptors derive from a woman younger than 35 with stable Graves' hyperthyroidism. Some clones in this sample may be carry-over from other donors' samples.

This clonotype was seen ten or more times. The chain carries TRBV11-2 and TRBJ2-4, with D hard to call. This CDR3 has 15 residues. CDR1 and CDR2 from the germline V gene are SGHAT and FQNNGV. V gave up 5 bases and J gave up 2 bases, with 13 bases separating them. CDR3 amino acids: CASSPYLGPKNIQYF. CDR3 in DNA: TGTGCCAGCAGCCCATATTTGGGCCCCAAAAACATTCAGTACTTC. Filled out from reference TRBV11-2 and TRBJ2-4, the complete variable domain reads EAGVAQSPRYKIIEKRQSVAFWCNPISGHATLYWYQQILGQGPKLLIQFQNNGVVDDSQLPKDRFSAERLKGVDSTLKIQPAKLEDSAVYLCASSPYLGPKNIQYFGAGTRLSVL.

This chain joins TRBV6-2 or TRBV6-3 and TRBJ2-7; 9 bases are a match to TRBD2. Germline V gene data show CDR1 as MNHEY and CDR2 as SVGEGT. With V trimmed by 7 bases and J by 3 bases, 4 bases remained unmatched. The CDR3 loop spans 13 amino acids. The CDR3 DNA sequence: TGTGCCAGCACCGCGGGGGGGTACTACGAGCAGTACTTC. This encodes CASTAGGYYEQYF.

This clonotype was seen ten or more times. V gene TRBV20-1 combines with J gene TRBJ2-7; TRBD2 matches 7 bases. V dropped 0 bases and J dropped 0; count of bases not matched to a gene: 5. Germline V lookup: CDR1 DFQATT, CDR2 SNEGSKA (reference sequence). The CDR3 is 15 residues long. CDR3 in DNA: TGCAGTGCTAGAGATCCTAGCGGTCCCTCCTACGAGCAGTACTTC. Translated: CSARDPSGPSYEQYF.

This chain joins TRBV7-9 and TRBJ2-6, with a possible D match to TRBD2 (6 bases). V was clipped by 1 base and J by 2 bases, with 6 bases between them. Germline CDR1 reads SEHNR; CDR2 reads FQNEAQ (reference sequence). The CDR3 loop spans 15 amino acids. CDR3 amino acids: CASSLVAAGANVLTF. The CDR3 DNA reads TGTGCCAGCAGCTTAGTAGCGGCTGGGGCCAACGTCCTGACTTTC.

Concerning this clonotype itself: Just one base apart from a much larger clone, this may be a read error. V gene TRBV29-1 combines with J gene TRBJ1-2, with D unresolved. Trimming took off 4 bases at V and 4 bases at J, with 16 bases between the two ends. The length of the CDR3 is 14 residues. The germline V gene encodes CDR1 SQVTM and CDR2 ANQGSEA. CDR3 residues: CSVVCQKTLYGYTF. CDR3 nucleotides: TGCAGCGTTGTCTGCCAGAAAACCCTCTATGGCTACACCTTC.

In this sample, this clonotype turned up many times. The chain combines TRBV7-2 with TRBJ2-7; TRBD2 matches 11 bases. After removal of 1 base from V and 2 bases from J, the junction contained 1 base not matched to a gene. This CDR3 comprises 15 residues. In germline, CDR1 is SGHTA, CDR2 FQGNSA. The CDR3 here is CASSLVAGGAYEQYF. As DNA, the CDR3 is TGTGCCAGCAGCTTAGTAGCGGGGGGGGCCTACGAGCAGTACTTC.

Points on this clonotype: Possible read error: a much larger clone is one base away. The chain uses TRBV7-6 and TRBJ2-5; weak D call: TRBD2 (5 bases). The CDR3 is made up of 17 amino acids. Trimming shortened V by 1 base and J by 6 bases, and 21 bases separated the two germline ends. Per germline, CDR1 SGHVS and CDR2 FNYEAQ. DNA for the CDR3: TGTGCCAGCAGCTTAGTAAGAGTCGGGAAGATATCGAAGACCCAGTACTTC. This translates into CASSLVRVGKISKTQYF.

This clonotype was seen many times. The chain carries TRBV5-1 and TRBJ2-7; D possibly uses TRBD1 or TRBD2 (5 bases each). The V and J ends lost 2 bases and 2 bases respectively, with 11 bases between them. Germline assignment: CDR1 SGHRS and CDR2 YFSETQ. The CDR3 consists of 14 residues. The CDR3 protein is CASSFGTETYEQYF. CDR3 DNA: TGCGCCAGCAGCTTCGGGACGGAAACCTACGAGCAGTACTTC.

The chain is built from TRBV3-1 and TRBJ1-1, with D possibly matching TRBD1 (6 bases). The V gene's germline CDR1 is LGHDT and CDR2 YNNKEL (reference sequence). This CDR3 has 14 residues. Between the trimmed V and J ends, which lost 4 bases and 5 bases, there was a span of 14 bases. The CDR3 reads CASSPEGVGTEAFF. In DNA form, the CDR3 reads TGTGCCAGCAGCCCGGAGGGGGTCGGTACTGAAGCTTTCTTT.

The chain carries TRBV20-1 and TRBJ2-2, with unresolved D. V was pared by 7 bases and J by 5 bases, with 14 bases between. From germline, CDR1 is DFQATT and CDR2 SNEGSKA (reference sequence). The CDR3 runs 13 residues. This CDR3 is CSVKTSKTGELFF. CDR3 DNA sequence: TGCAGTGTTAAGACAAGCAAGACCGGGGAGCTGTTTTTT.

About this clonotype: Compared with germline, one end of the junction differs, possibly owing to a read error. The genes are TRBV12-3 or TRBV12-4 and TRBJ1-2; the D is unclear. CDR3 size: 14 residues. This chain's CDR3 is CAISGLEFNYGYTF. The CDR3 coding sequence is TGTGCCATCAGTGGTTTGGAATTTAACTATGGCTACACCTTC.

This clonotype was observed many times. The chain recombines TRBV19 with TRBJ1-5; D is uncertain. Germline V gene data show CDR1 as LNHDA and CDR2 as SQIVND (reference sequence). The CDR3 has 12 residues. Trimming removed 6 bases at V and 7 bases at J, with 10 bases between. This CDR3 reads CASRPGVQPQHF. CDR3 coding DNA: TGTGCCAGTAGACCAGGCGTACAGCCCCAGCATTTT.

There are many counts of this clonotype. This chain joins TRBV2 and TRBJ1-2, with 10 bases identical to TRBD1. V shed 2 bases, J shed 8 bases, and the junction held 5 bases outside the gene matches. This CDR3 spans 14 amino acids. Germline values: CDR1 SNHLY, CDR2 FYNNEI. This CDR3 is CASSERTGGGGYTF. DNA for the CDR3: TGTGCCAGCAGTGAAAGGACAGGGGGGGGAGGCTACACCTTC.

Ten or more counts support this clonotype. This sequence joins TRBV11-2 and TRBJ1-2; D may be TRBD1 (5 bases). This CDR3 has 15 residues. Trimming stripped 0 bases from V and 2 bases from J, with 10 bases between. Germline V lookup: CDR1 SGHAT, CDR2 FQNNGV. CDR3 sequence reads: CASSLDSGNNYGYTF. DNA for the CDR3: TGTGCCAGCAGCTTAGATTCAGGGAACAACTATGGCTACACCTTC.

This clonotype was recorded many times. The chain has TRBV27 and TRBJ2-2; no clear D. This CDR3 contains 18 residues. Trimming removed 3 bases at V and 1 base at J, with 18 bases between. The germline V gene has CDR1 MNHEY and CDR2 SMNVEV (reference sequence). Written as DNA, the CDR3 is TGTGCCAGCAGTTTTGAGGCGAATAGAAGGCGGAACACCGGGGAGCTGTTTTTT. It yields the protein CASSFEANRRRNTGELFF.

There are many counts of this clonotype. The chain joins TRBV7-3 to TRBJ1-1, with D unclear. The CDR3 loop spans 13 amino acids. Trimming stripped 2 bases from V and 4 bases from J, with 8 bases between. Germline V gene data show CDR1 as SGHTA and CDR2 as FQGTGA. The CDR3 spells CASSLSRTTEAFF. The CDR3 bases are TGTGCCAGCAGCTTATCCAGGACCACTGAAGCTTTCTTT.

The chain has TRBV6-1 and TRBJ1-2; weak D call: TRBD1 (5 bases). The CDR3 covers 15 residues. Germline V gene sequence: CDR1 MNHNS, CDR2 SASEGT. The V end was cut by 4 bases, the J end by 0 bases, with 12 bases between. CDR3 in DNA: TGTGCCAGCAGTGTTATTGACAGAACTAACTATGGCTACACCTTC. This encodes CASSVIDRTNYGYTF.

The genes are TRBV12-3 or TRBV12-4 and TRBJ2-5; D remains ambiguous. The CDR3 loop spans 15 amino acids. The ends were cut back, 3 bases at V and 7 bases at J, with 18 bases in the middle. This CDR3 reads CASSLPGSIRGTQYF. The CDR3 bases are TGTGCCAGCAGTTTGCCCGGGTCCATACGCGGGACCCAGTACTTC.

The chain recombines TRBV5-1 with TRBJ2-7; D remains unclear. The CDR3 extends over 14 amino acids. Germline V gives CDR1 SGHRS, CDR2 YFSETQ. With 0 bases removed from V and 1 base from J, the gap between germline ends came to 8 bases. The CDR3, as DNA: TGCGCCAGCAGCTTGGGTTCCAGGTCCTACGAGCAGTACTTC. Translation: CASSLGSRSYEQYF.

V is TRBV19 and J is TRBJ2-2, with a possible D match to TRBD1 (5 bases). This CDR3 region has 17 residues. Trimming shortened V by 3 bases and J by 3 bases, and 17 bases separated the two germline ends. Germline assignment: CDR1 LNHDA and CDR2 SQIVND (reference sequence). CDR3 loop: CASSIGSRVKDTGELFF. CDR3 nucleotides: TGTGCCAGTAGTATTGGGTCCAGGGTGAAAGACACCGGGGAGCTGTTTTTT.

This clonotype was recorded many times. The gene calls are TRBV4-2 and TRBJ2-7, with 8 positions matching TRBD1. The trim removed 9 bases at V and 3 bases at J, leaving 7 bases unmatched. The V gene's germline CDR1 is LGHNA and CDR2 YNFKEQ. The CDR3 consists of 13 residues. CDR3 in amino acids: CARTGTGNYEQYF. In DNA, the CDR3 is TGTGCCAGAACCGGGACAGGAAACTACGAGCAGTACTTC.

This clonotype was found many times. The J gene is TRBJ2-7, the V gene TRBV6-5; TRBD1 matches 7 bases. The CDR3 covers 13 residues. Germline V gene sequence: CDR1 MNHEY, CDR2 SVGAGI. The V and J ends lost 6 bases and 7 bases, in that order; junction bases with no gene match: 9. The CDR3 bases are TGTGCCAGCAGCCGGGACAGCCGGGGAGAGCAGTACTTC. As protein: CASSRDSRGEQYF.